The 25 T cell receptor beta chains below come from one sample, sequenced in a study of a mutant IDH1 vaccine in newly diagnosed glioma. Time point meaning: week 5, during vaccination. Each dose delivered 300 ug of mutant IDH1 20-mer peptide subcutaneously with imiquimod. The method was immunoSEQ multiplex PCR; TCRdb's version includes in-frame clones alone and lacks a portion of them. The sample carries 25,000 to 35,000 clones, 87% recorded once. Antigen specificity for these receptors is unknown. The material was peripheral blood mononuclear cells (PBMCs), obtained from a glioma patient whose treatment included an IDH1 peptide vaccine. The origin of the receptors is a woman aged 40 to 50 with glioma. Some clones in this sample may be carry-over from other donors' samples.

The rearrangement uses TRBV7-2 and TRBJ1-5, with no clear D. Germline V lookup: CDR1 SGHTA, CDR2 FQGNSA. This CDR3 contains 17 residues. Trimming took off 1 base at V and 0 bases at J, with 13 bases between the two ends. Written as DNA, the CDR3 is TGTGCCAGCAGCTTAGATACTACCCCGTATAGCAATCAGCCCCAGCATTTT. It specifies CASSLDTTPYSNQPQHF.

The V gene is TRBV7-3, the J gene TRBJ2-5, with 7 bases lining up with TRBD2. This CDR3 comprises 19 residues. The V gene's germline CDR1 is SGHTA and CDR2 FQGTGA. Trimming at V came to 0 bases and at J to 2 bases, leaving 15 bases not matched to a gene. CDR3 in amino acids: CASSLTGGKQTSLQETQYF. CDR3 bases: TGTGCCAGCAGCTTAACGGGGGGGAAACAGACCTCACTTCAAGAGACCCAGTACTTC. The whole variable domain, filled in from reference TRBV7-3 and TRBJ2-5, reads GAGVSQTPSNKVTEKGKYVELRCDPISGHTALYWYRQSLGQGPEFLIYFQGTGAADDSGLPNDRFFAVRPEGSVSTLKIQRTERGDSAVYLCASSLTGGKQTSLQETQYFGPGTRLLVL.

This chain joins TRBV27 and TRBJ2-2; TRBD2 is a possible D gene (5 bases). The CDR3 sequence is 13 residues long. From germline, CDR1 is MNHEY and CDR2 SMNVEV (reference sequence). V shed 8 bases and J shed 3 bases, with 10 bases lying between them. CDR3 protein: CASGEKDTGELFF. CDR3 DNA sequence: TGTGCCAGCGGGGAGAAGGACACCGGGGAGCTGTTTTTT.

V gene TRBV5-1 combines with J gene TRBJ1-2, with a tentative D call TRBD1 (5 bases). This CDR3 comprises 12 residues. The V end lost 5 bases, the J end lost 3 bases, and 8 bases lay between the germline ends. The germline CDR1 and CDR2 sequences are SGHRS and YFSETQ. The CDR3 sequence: CASRGEYYGYTF. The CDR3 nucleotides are TGCGCCAGCAGAGGGGAGTACTATGGCTACACCTTC. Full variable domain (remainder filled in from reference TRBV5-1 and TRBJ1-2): KAGVTQTPRYLIKTRGQQVTLSCSPISGHRSVSWYQQTPGQGLQFLFEYFSETQRNKGNFPGRFSGRQFSNSRSEMNVSTLELGDSALYLCASRGEYYGYTFGSGTRLTVV.

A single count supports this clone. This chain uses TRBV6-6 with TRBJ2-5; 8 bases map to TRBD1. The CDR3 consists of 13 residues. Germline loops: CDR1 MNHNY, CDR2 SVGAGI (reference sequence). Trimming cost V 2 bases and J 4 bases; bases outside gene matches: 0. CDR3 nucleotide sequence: TGTGCCAGCAGTTACGGGACAGGAGAGACCCAGTACTTC. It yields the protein CASSYGTGETQYF.

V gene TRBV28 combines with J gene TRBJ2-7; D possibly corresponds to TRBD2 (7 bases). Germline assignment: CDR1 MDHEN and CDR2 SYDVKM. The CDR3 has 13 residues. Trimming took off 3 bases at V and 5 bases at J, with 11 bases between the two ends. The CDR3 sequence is CASSLGGAHEQYF. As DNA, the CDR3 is TGTGCCAGCAGTTTGGGGGGGGCCCACGAGCAGTACTTC.

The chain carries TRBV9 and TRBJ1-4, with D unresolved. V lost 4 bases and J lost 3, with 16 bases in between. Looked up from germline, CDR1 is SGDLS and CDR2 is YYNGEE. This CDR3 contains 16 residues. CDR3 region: CASSPQLGVANEKLFF. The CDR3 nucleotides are TGTGCCAGCAGCCCCCAGCTAGGAGTGGCTAATGAAAAACTGTTTTTT.

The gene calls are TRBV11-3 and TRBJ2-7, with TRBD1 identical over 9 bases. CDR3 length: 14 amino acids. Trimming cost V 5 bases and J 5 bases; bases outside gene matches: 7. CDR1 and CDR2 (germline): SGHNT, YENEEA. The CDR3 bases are TGTGCCAGCAGCCCGGGGACAGGGACAGACGAGCAGTACTTC. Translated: CASSPGTGTDEQYF.

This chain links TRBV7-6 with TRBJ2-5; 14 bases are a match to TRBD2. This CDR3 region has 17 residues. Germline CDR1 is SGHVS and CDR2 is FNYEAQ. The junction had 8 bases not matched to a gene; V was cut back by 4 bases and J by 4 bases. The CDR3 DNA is TGTGCCAGCAGCTCCTGGACTAGCGGGGGGATCGGAGAGACCCAGTACTTC. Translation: CASSSWTSGGIGETQYF. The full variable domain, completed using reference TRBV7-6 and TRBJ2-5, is GAGVSQSPRYKVTKRGQDVALRCDPISGHVSLYWYRQALGQGPEFLTYFNYEAQQDKSGLPNDRFSAERPEGSISTLTIQRTEQRDSAMYRCASSSWTSGGIGETQYFGPGTRLLVL.

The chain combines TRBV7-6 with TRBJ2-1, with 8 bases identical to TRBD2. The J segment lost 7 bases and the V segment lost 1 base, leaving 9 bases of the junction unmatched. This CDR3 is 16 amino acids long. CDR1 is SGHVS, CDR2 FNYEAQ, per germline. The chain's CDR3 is CASSLVTGGGMNEQFF. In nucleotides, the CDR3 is TGTGCCAGCAGCTTAGTCACGGGAGGGGGAATGAATGAGCAGTTCTTC. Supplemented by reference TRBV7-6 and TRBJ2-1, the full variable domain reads GAGVSQSPRYKVTKRGQDVALRCDPISGHVSLYWYRQALGQGPEFLTYFNYEAQQDKSGLPNDRFSAERPEGSISTLTIQRTEQRDSAMYRCASSLVTGGGMNEQFFGPGTRLTVL.

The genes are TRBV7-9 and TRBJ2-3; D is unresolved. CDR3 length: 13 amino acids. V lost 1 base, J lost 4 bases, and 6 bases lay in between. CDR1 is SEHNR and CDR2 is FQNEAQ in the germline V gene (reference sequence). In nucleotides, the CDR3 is TGTGCCAGCAGCTTAGTTGCATCAGATACGCAGTATTTT. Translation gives CASSLVASDTQYF.

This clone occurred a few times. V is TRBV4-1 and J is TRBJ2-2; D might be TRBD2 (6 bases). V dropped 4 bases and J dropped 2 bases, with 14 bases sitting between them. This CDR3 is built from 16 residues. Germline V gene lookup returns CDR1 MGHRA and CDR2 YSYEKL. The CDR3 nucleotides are TGCGCCAGCAGCCCTTCCGGGGGTTACAACACCGGGGAGCTGTTTTTT. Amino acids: CASSPSGGYNTGELFF.

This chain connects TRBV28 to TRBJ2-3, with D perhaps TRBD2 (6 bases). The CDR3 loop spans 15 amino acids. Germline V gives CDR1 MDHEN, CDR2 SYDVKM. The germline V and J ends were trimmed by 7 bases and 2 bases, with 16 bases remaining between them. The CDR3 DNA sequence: TGTGCCAGCACCACCGGGACTTACACCACAGATACGCAGTATTTT. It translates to CASTTGTYTTDTQYF.

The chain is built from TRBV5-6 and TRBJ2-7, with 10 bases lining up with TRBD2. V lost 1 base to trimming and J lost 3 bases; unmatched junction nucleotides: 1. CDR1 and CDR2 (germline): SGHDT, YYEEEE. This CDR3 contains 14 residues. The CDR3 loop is CASSLTSGNYEQYF. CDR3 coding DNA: TGTGCCAGCAGCTTGACTAGCGGGAACTACGAGCAGTACTTC.

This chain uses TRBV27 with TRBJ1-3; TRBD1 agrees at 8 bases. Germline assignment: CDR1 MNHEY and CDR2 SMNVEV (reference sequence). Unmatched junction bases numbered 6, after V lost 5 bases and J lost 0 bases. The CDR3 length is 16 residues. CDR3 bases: TGTGCCAGCAGTCGCATTGGGACAGGCTCTGGAAACACCATATATTTT. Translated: CASSRIGTGSGNTIYF.

The CDR3 bases are TGTGCCAGCACGGGACAGGGCAATCAGCCCCAGCATTTT. Residues: CASTGQGNQPQHF. The rearrangement joins TRBV19 to TRBJ1-5, with 8 bases lining up with TRBD1. Germline V lookup: CDR1 LNHDA, CDR2 SQIVND (reference sequence). Trimming at V came to 9 bases and at J to 2 bases, leaving 3 bases not matched to a gene. The CDR3 has 13 amino acids.

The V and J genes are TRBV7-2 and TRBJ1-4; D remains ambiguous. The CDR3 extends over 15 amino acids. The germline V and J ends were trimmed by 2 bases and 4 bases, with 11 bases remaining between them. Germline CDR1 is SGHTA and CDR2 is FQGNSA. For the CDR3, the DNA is TGTGCCAGCAGCTTAACCCCGGGGTTTAATGAAAAACTGTTTTTT. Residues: CASSLTPGFNEKLFF.

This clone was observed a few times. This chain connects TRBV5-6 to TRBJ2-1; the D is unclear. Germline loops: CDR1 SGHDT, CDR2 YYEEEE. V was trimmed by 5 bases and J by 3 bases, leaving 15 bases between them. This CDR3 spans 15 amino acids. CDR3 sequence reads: CASSPFKTYYNEQFF. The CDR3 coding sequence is TGTGCCAGCAGTCCGTTTAAGACCTACTACAATGAGCAGTTCTTC.

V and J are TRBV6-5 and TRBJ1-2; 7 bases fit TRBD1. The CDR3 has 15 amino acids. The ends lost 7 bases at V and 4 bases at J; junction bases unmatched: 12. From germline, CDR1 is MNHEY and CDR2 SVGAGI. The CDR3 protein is CASTRDSAVLYGYTF. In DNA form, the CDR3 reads TGTGCCAGCACCAGGGACAGCGCGGTCCTCTATGGCTACACCTTC.

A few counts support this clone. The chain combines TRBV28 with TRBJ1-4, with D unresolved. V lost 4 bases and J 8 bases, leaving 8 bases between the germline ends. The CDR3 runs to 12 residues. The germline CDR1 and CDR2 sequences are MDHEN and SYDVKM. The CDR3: CASSSPLEKLFF. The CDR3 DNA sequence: TGTGCCAGCAGTTCCCCCTTAGAAAAACTGTTTTTT.

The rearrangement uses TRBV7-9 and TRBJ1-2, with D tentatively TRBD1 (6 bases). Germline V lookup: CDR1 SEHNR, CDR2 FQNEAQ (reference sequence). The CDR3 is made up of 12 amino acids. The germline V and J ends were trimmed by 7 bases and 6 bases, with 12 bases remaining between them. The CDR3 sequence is CASTMTGDGYTF. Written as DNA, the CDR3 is TGTGCCAGCACCATGACAGGAGATGGCTACACCTTC.

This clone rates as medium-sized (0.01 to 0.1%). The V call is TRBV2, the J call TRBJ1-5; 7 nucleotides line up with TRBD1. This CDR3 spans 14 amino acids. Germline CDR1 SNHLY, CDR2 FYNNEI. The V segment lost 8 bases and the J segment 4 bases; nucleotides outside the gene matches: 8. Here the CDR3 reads CASGGEQGNQPQHF. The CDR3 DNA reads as TGTGCCAGCGGCGGGGAACAGGGGAATCAGCCCCAGCATTTT.

In nucleotides, the CDR3 is TGTGCCAGCAGCTTTTCCCCCATCTATGGCTACACCTTC. It codes for CASSFSPIYGYTF. The chain carries TRBV5-8 and TRBJ1-2; D remains unclear. The CDR3 spans 13 residues. Germline V gene sequence: CDR1 SGHTS, CDR2 YDEGEE. Trimming removed 2 bases at V and 4 bases at J, with 9 bases between.

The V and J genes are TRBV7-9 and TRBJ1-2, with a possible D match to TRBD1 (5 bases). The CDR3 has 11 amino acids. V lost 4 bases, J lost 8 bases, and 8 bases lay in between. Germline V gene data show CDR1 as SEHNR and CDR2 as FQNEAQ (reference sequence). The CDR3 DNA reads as TGTGCCAGCAGCTCGGACACGGGCTACACCTTC. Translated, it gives CASSSDTGYTF.

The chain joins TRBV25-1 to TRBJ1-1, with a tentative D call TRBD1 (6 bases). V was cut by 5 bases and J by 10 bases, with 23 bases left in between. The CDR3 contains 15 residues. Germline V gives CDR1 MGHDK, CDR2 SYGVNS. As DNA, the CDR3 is TGTGCCAGCAGTCCCGCCGGGGGCAGGCGACCGTCAGCTTTCTTT. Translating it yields CASSPAGGRRPSAFF.